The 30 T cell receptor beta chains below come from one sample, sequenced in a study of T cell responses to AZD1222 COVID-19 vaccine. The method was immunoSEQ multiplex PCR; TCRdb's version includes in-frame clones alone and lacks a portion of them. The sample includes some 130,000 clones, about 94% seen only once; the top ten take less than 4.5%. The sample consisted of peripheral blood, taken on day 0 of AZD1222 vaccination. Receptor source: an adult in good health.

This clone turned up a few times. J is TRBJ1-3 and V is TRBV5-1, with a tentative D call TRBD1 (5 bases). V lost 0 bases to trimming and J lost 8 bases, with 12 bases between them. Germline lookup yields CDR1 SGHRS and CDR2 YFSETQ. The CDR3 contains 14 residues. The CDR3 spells CASSLGREGDTIYF. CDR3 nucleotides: TGCGCCAGCAGCTTGGGCAGGGAAGGAGACACCATATATTTT. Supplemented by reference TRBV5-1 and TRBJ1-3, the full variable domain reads KAGVTQTPRYLIKTRGQQVTLSCSPISGHRSVSWYQQTPGQGLQFLFEYFSETQRNKGNFPGRFSGRQFSNSRSEMNVSTLELGDSALYLCASSLGREGDTIYFGEGSWLTVV.

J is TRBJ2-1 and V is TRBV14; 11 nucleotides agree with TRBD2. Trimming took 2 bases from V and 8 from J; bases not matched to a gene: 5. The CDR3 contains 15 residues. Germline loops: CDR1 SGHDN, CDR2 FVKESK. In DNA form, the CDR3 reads TGTGCCAGCAGCCAAAGTAGCGGGAGGGGCGATGAGCAGTTCTTC. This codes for CASSQSSGRGDEQFF.

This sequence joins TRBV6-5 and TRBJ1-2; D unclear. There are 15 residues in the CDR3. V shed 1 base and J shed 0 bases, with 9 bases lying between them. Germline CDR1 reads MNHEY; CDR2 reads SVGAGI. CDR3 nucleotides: TGTGCCAGCAGTTACTATCGGATAGCTAACTATGGCTACACCTTC. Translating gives CASSYYRIANYGYTF.

CDR3 sequence: CASSISGTGSYEQYF. The CDR3 DNA reads as TGTGCCAGCAGCATTTCCGGGACAGGCTCCTACGAGCAGTACTTC. This chain joins TRBV11-3 and TRBJ2-7; 8 nucleotides align to TRBD1. The length of the CDR3 is 15 residues. The ends lost 5 bases at V and 0 bases at J; junction bases unmatched: 6. Germline CDR1 SGHNT, CDR2 YENEEA.

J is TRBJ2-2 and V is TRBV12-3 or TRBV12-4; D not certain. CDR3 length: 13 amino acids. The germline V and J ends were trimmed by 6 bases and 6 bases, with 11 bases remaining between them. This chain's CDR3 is CASSPTVAGELFF. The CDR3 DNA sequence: TGTGCCAGCAGCCCAACGGTTGCCGGGGAGCTGTTTTTT.

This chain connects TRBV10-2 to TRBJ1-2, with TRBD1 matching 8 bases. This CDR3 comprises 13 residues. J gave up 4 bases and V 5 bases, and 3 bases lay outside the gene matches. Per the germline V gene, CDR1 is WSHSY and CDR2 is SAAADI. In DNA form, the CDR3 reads TGCGCCAGCAGTTCAGGGGGCACCTATGGCTACACCTTC. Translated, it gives CASSSGGTYGYTF.

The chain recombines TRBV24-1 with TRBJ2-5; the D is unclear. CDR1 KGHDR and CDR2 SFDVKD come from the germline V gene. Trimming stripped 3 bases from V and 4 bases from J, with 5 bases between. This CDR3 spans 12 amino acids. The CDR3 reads CATSDRGETQYF. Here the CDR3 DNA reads TGTGCCACCAGTGATAGAGGAGAGACCCAGTACTTC.

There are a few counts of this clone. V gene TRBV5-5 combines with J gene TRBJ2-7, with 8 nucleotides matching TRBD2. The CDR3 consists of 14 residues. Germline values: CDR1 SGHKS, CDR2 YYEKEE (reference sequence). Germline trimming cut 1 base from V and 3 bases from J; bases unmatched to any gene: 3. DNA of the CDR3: TGTGCCAGCAGCTTGTTCGCGGGAGGCTACGAGCAGTACTTC. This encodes CASSLFAGGYEQYF.

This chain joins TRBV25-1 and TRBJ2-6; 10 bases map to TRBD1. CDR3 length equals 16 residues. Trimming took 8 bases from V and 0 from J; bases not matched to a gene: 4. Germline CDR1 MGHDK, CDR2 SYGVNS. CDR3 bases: TGTGCCAGCCGGACAGGGGGGGCCTCTGGGGCCAACGTCCTGACTTTC. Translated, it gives CASRTGGASGANVLTF.

CDR3 residues: CASSPRQGLGGELFF. CDR3 nucleotide sequence: TGTGCCAGCAGCCCCAGACAGGGCCTGGGCGGGGAGCTGTTTTTT. This rearrangement joins TRBV6-5 to TRBJ2-2; 7 nucleotides agree with TRBD1. J lost 7 bases, V lost 6 bases, and 11 bases had no gene match. This CDR3 region has 15 residues. Germline CDR1 is MNHEY and CDR2 is SVGAGI.

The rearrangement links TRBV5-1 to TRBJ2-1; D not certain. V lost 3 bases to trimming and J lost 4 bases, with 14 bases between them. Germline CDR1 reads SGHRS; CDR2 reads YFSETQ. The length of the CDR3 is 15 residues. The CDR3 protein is CASSSSRQGYNEQFF. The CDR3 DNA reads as TGCGCCAGCAGCTCCTCCAGGCAAGGATACAATGAGCAGTTCTTC.

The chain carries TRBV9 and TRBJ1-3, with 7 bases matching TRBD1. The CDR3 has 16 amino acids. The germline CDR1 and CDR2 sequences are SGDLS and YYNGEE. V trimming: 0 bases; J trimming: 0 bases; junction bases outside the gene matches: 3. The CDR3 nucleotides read TGTGCCAGCAGCGTAGCAGGGGGGGGCTCTGGAAACACCATATATTTT. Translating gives CASSVAGGGSGNTIYF.

The CDR3 bases are TGTGCCAGCAGCTTAGGTTCTACGGATAGCAATCAGCCCCAGCATTTT. It encodes CASSLGSTDSNQPQHF. The rearrangement links TRBV7-9 to TRBJ1-5; no firm D call. CDR3 length equals 16 residues. Trimming stripped 1 base from V and 0 bases from J, with 10 bases between. Germline V lookup: CDR1 SEHNR, CDR2 FQNEAQ (reference sequence). Variable domain in full (rest from reference TRBV7-9 and TRBJ1-5): DTGVSQNPRHKITKRGQNVTFRCDPISEHNRLYWYRQTLGQGPEFLTYFQNEAQLEKSRLLSDRFSAERPKGSFSTLEIQRTEQGDSAMYLCASSLGSTDSNQPQHFGDGTRLSIL.

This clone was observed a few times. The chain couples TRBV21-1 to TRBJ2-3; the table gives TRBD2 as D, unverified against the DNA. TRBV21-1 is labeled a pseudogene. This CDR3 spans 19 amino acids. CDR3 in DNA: TGTGCCAGCAGCAAACCCCCAAGTGCGAGGGCAGCGGACACAGATACGCAGTATTTT. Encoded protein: CASSKPPSARAADTDTQYF.

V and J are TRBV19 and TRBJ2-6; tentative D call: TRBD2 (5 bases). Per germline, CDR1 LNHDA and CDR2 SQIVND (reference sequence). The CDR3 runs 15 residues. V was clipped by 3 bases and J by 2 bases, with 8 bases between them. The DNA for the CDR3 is TGTGCCAGTAGTATTGAGGGAACTGGGGCCAACGTCCTGACTTTC. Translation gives CASSIEGTGANVLTF.

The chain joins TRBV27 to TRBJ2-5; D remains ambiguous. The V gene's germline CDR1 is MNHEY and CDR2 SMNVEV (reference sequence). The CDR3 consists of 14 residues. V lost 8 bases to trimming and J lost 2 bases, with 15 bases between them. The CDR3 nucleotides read TGTGCCAGCCGATCTTTACAGATACAAGAGACCCAGTACTTC. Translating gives CASRSLQIQETQYF.

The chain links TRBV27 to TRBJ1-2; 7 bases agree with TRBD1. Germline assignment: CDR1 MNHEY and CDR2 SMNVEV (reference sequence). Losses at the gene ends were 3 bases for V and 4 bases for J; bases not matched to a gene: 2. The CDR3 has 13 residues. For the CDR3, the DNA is TGTGCCAGCAGTTTGCAGGGGGTCTATGGCTACACCTTC. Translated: CASSLQGVYGYTF.

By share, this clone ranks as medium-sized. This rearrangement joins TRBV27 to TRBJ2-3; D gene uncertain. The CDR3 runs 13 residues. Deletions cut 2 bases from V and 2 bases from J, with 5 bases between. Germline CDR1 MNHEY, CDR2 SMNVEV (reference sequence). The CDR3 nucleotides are TGTGCCAGCAGTTTAGGAGTCACAGATACGCAGTATTTT. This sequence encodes CASSLGVTDTQYF.

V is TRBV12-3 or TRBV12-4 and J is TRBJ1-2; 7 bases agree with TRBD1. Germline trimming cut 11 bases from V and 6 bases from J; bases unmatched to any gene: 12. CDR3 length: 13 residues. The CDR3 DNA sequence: TGTGCCTCCACTAAAGGCCAGGGGGATGGCTACACCTTC. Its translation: CASTKGQGDGYTF.

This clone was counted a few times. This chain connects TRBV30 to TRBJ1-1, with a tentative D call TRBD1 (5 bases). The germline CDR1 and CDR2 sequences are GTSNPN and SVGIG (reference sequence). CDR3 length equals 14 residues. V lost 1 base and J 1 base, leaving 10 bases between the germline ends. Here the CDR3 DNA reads TGTGCCTGGAGTGCGGGGCCCGCGAACACTGAAGCTTTCTTT. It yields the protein CAWSAGPANTEAFF. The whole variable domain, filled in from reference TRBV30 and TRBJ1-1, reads SQTIHQWPATLVQPVGSPLSLECTVEGTSNPNLYWYRQAAGRGLQLLFYSVGIGQISSEVPQNLSASRPQDRQFILSSKKLLLSDSGFYLCAWSAGPANTEAFFGQGTRLTVV.

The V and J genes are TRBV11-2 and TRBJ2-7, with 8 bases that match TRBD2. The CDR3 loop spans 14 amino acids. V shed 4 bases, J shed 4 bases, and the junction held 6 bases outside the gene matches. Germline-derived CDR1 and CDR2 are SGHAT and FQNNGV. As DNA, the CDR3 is TGTGCCAGCAGCTCTTCGGGACTAGTATACGAGCAGTACTTC. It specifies CASSSSGLVYEQYF.

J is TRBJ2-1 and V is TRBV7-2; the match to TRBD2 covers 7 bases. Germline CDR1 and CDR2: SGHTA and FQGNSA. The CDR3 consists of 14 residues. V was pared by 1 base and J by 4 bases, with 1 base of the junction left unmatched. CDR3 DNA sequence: TGTGCCAGCAGCTTAGGAGCGGGGTACAATGAGCAGTTCTTC. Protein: CASSLGAGYNEQFF.

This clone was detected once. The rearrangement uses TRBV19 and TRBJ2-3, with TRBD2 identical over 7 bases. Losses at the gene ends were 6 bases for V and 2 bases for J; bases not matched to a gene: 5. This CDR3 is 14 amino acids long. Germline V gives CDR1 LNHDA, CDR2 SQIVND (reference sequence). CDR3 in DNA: TGTGCCAGTAGGCCTAGCGGCCCCACAGATACGCAGTATTTT. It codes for CASRPSGPTDTQYF. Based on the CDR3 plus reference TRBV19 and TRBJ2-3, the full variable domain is DGGITQSPKYLFRKEGQNVTLSCEQNLNHDAMYWYRQDPGQGLRLIYYSQIVNDFQKGDIAEGYSVSREKKESFPLTVTSAQKNPTAFYLCASRPSGPTDTQYFGPGTRLTVL.

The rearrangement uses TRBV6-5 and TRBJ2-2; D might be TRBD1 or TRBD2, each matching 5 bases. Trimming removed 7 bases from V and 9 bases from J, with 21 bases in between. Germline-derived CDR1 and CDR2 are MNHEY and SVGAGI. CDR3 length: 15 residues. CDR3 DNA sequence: TGTGCCAGCACTCAAATTCCGGGGCCCCTAAGGGAGCTGTTTTTT. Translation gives CASTQIPGPLRELFF.

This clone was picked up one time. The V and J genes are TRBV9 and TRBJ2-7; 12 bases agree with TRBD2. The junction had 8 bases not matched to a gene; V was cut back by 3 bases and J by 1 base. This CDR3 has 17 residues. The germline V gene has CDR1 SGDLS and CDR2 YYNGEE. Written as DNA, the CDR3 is TGTGCCAGCAGCGCTAACCCTGGACTAGCGGGATCCTACGAGCAGTACTTC. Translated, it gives CASSANPGLAGSYEQYF.

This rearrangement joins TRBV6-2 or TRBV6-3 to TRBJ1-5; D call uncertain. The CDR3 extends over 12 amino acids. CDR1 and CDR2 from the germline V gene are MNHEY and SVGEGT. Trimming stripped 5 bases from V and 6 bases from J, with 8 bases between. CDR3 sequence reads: CASSDYGQPQHF. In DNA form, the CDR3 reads TGTGCCAGCAGTGACTATGGTCAGCCCCAGCATTTT.

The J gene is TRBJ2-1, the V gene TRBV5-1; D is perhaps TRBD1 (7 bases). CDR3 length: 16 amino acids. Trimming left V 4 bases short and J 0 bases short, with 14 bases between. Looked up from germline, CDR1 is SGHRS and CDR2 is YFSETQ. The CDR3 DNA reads TGCGCCAGCAGCGGAGGGGGCGCAGACTCCTACAATGAGCAGTTCTTC. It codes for CASSGGGADSYNEQFF.

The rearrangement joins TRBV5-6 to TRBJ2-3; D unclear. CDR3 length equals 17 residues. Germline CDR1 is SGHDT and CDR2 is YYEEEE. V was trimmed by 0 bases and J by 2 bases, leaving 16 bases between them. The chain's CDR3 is CASSLVAQVGITDTQYF. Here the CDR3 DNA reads TGTGCCAGCAGCTTGGTTGCTCAGGTCGGAATCACAGATACGCAGTATTTT. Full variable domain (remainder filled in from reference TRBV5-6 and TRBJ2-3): DAGVTQSPTHLIKTRGQQVTLRCSPKSGHDTVSWYQQALGQGPQFIFQYYEEEERQRGNFPDRFSGHQFPNYSSELNVNALLLGDSALYLCASSLVAQVGITDTQYFGPGTRLTVL.

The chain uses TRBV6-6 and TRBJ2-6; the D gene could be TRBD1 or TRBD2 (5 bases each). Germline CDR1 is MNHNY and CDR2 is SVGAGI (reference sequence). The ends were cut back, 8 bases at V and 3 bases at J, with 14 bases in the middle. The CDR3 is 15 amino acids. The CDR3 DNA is TGTGCCAGCGCCATCGGGGCGAGTGGGGCCAACGTCCTGACTTTC. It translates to CASAIGASGANVLTF.

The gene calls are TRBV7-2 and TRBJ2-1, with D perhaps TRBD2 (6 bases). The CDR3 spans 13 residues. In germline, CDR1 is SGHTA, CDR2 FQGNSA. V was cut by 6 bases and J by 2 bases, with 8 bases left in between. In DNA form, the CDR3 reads TGTGCCAGCAGAAGACTAGCCTACAATGAGCAGTTCTTC. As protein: CASRRLAYNEQFF. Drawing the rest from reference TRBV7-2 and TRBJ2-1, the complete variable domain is GAGVSQSPSNKVTEKGKDVELRCDPISGHTALYWYRQSLGQGLEFLIYFQGNSAPDKSGLPSDRFSAERTGGSVSTLTIQRTQQEDSAVYLCASRRLAYNEQFFGPGTRLTVL.